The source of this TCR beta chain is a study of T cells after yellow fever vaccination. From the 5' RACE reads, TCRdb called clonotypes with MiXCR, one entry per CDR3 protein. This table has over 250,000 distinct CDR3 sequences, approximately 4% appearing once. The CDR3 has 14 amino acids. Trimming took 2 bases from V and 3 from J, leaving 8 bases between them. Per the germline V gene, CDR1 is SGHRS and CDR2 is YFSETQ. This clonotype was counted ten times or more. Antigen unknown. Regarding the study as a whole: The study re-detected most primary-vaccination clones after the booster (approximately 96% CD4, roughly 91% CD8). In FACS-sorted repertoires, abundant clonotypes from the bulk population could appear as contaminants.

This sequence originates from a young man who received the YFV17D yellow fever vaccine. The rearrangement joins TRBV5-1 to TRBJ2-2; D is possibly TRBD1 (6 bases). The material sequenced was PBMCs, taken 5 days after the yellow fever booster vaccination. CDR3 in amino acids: CASSLGQHTGELFF. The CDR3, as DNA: TGCGCCAGCAGCTTAGGACAGCACACCGGGGAGCTGTTTTTT. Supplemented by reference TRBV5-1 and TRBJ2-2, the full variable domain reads KAGVTQTPRYLIKTRGQQVTLSCSPISGHRSVSWYQQTPGQGLQFLFEYFSETQRNKGNFPGRFSGRQFSNSRSEMNVSTLELGDSALYLCASSLGQHTGELFFGEGSRLTVL.